This T cell receptor (beta chain) was retrieved from a study of CD8 T cells in Susac syndrome (dated by TCRdb to about 2019). Regarding the study in general: The study used repertoire sequencing to test whether antigen drove CD8+ T cell activation and differentiation in Susac syndrome.

High-throughput TCR beta sequencing profiled peripheral blood CD8+ and CD4+ T cells from healthy donors, Susac syndrome patients and multiple sclerosis patients. Multiple sclerosis controls were treatment-naive patients with stable or active relapsing-remitting disease fulfilling revised McDonald criteria. Bulk CD8+ and CD4+ T cells were purified by magnetic negative isolation, whereas CD8+ TEMRA cells were enriched by FACS. Blood was drawn into EDTA tubes, processed within 24 hours, and PBMCs were isolated by density gradient centrifugation. PBMCs destined for TCR sequencing were cryopreserved in liquid nitrogen and later thawed in a 37 °C water bath. The sorted or isolated CD4+, CD8+ and CD8+ TEMRA cells reached a purity of at least 90%. RNA was extracted using the RNeasy kit, and about 0.45 to 1 microgram was reverse transcribed with random hexamers. The immunoSEQ multiplex PCR assay, covering 54 Vbeta and 13 Jbeta segments, was used to amplify TCR beta CDR3 regions. Bias from PCR amplification was corrected by using a synthetic template baseline for primer optimization and for computational correction. As for the authors' bioinformatics: Reads were assigned to V, D and J genes according to IMGT and analyzed in immunoSEQ Analyzer, with only productive sequences retained. To calculate clonality, Shannon entropy was normalized by log2 of the number of productive unique sequences and then subtracted from one. For each patient and control, public and private clones were evaluated within the 100 most prevalent clones. Susac-specific clones were defined as absent from healthy and MS cohorts, some 1,000 published viral clones and other ImmuneACCESS disease sequences. TCRdb reprocessing: public reads trimmed at Q25 with fastp, clones called with MiXCR, in-frame beta chains kept. Merged by CDR3 protein, the rows form single entries marked with the most common genes and DNA. Here the V and J calls rest on TCRdb's processing, not on the authors' analysis. The sample yields some 120,000 distinct CDR3 sequences; about 94% were counted once. The ten largest clones capture around 0.12% of the sample.

Counted from cysteine to phenylalanine, this CDR3 has 15 amino acids. Of all the DNA, just the CDR3 is kept, 45 bases in frame from base 1. Trimming at the junction amounts to 4 bases on V and 0 bases on J, and the germline ends lie 13 bases apart. The germline V gene encodes CDR1 SQVTM and CDR2 ANQGSEA. Comments on this clonotype: It lacks a known antigen. The sample holds no much larger clone one base away, and base qualities are not on file.

The study at large found these results: The number of individuals in the TCR sequencing and HLA analysis was recognized as being relatively small.

The sample taken for sequencing was CD4+ T cells from PBMCs. The rearrangement joined TRBV29-1 to TRBJ1-3; tentative D gene TRBD1, with 6 bases matching. This TCR came from a human donor with multiple sclerosis. For the CDR3, the sequence is CSVVGGIGSGNTIYF. The nucleotides read TGCAGCGTTGTAGGGGGAATCGGCTCTGGAAACACCATATATTTT.